This record concerns one TCR beta chain sequence. The CDR3 length is 16 residues. Authors' methods: Nucleated cell counts were estimated from reference gene primer amplification. Repertoires were generated with immunoSEQ multiplex PCR, while TCRdb's copy carries only in-frame clones and drops some. V and J calls and clone size are those listed in that table; D and trimming were worked out from the DNA. The sample includes under 200,000 clones, 80% of them seen just once. The data were obtained in a study of blood T cell repertoires in COVID-19. Study as a whole: Donors in the United States, Italy and Spain gave samples during acute or convalescent COVID-19. The cDNA or gDNA used as material had been derived from T cells, B-cell-depleted T cells, or PBMCs.

The TCR was taken from a man aged 55 to 70 with acute or convalescent COVID-19. Specimen: peripheral blood. V is TRBV21-1 and J is TRBJ1-1. TRBV21-1 is an annotated pseudogene. CDR3 protein: CASSKGAGGGLVEAFF. In DNA form, the CDR3 reads TGTGCCAGCAGCAAAGGGGCGGGAGGGGGCTTAGTTGAAGCTTTCTTT.